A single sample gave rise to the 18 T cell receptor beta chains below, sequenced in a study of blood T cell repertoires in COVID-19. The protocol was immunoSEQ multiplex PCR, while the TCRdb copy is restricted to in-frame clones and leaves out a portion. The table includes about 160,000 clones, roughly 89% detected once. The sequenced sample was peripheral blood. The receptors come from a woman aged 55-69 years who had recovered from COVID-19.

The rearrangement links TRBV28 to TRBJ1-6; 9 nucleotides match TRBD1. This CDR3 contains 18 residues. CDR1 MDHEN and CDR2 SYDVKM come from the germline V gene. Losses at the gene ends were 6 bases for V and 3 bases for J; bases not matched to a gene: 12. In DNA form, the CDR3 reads TGTGCCAGCAGCTCCTCCGGGACAGGGTTTGGCTATAATTCACCCCTCCACTTT. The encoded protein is CASSSSGTGFGYNSPLHF.

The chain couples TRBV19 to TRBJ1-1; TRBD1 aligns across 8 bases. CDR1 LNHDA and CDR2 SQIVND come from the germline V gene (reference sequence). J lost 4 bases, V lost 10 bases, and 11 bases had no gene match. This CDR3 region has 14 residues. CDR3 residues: CATVSAGGFTEAFF. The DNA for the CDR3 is TGTGCCACCGTTTCCGCAGGGGGCTTCACTGAAGCTTTCTTT.

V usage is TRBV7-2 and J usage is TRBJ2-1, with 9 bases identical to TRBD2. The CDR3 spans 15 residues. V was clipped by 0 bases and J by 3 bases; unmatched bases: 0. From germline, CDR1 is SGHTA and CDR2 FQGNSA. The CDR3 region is CASSLARGGYNEQFF. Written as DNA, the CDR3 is TGTGCCAGCAGCTTAGCGCGGGGGGGCTACAATGAGCAGTTCTTC.

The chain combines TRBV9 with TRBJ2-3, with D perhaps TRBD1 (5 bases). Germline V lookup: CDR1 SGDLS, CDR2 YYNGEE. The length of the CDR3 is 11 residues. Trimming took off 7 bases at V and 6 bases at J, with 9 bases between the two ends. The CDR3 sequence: CASGQLDTQYF. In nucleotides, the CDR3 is TGTGCCAGCGGACAATTGGATACGCAGTATTTT.

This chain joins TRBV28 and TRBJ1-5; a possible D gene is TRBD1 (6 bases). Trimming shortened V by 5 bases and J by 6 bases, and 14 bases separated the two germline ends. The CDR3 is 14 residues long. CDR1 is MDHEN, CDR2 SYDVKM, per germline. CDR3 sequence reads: CASSPRGGTQPQHF. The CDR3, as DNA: TGTGCCAGCAGTCCGAGGGGGGGGACTCAGCCCCAGCATTTT. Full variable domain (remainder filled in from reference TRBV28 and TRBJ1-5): DVKVTQSSRYLVKRTGEKVFLECVQDMDHENMFWYRQDPGLGLRLIYFSYDVKMKEKGDIPEGYSVSREKKERFSLILESASTNQTSMYLCASSPRGGTQPQHFGDGTRLSIL.

The CDR3 bases are TGTGCCAGCAGCTTAGCTCTTCGTGGGCGGGGAGCAGATACGCAGTATTTT. Amino acid sequence: CASSLALRGRGADTQYF. This chain connects TRBV7-2 to TRBJ2-3; D perhaps matches TRBD2 (6 bases). This CDR3 has 17 residues. With 0 bases removed from V and 4 bases from J, the gap between germline ends came to 17 bases. The V gene's germline CDR1 is SGHTA and CDR2 FQGNSA.

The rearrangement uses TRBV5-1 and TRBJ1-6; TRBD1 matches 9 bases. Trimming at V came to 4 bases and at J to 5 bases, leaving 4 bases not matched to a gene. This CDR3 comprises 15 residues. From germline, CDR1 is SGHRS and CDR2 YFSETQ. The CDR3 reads CASSRWTGDNSPLHF. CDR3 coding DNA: TGCGCCAGCAGCCGCTGGACAGGGGATAATTCACCCCTCCACTTT.

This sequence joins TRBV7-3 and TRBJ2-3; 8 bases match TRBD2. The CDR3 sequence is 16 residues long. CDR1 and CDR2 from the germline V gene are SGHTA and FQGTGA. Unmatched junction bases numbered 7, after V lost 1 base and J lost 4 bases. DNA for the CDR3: TGTGCCAGCAGCTTAAGGGCGGGGGGAGTCCCAGATACGCAGTATTTT. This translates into CASSLRAGGVPDTQYF.

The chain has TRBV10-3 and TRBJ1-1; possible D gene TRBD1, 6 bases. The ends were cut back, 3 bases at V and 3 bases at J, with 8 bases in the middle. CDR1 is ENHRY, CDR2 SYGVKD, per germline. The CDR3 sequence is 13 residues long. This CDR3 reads CAISDRTDTEAFF. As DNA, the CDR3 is TGTGCCATCAGTGATCGGACAGACACTGAAGCTTTCTTT.

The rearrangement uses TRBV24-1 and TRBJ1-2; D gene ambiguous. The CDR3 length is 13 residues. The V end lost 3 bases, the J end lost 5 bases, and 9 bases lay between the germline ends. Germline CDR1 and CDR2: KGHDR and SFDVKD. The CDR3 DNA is TGTGCCACCAGTGATGGTCAGAAATATGGCTACACCTTC. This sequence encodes CATSDGQKYGYTF.

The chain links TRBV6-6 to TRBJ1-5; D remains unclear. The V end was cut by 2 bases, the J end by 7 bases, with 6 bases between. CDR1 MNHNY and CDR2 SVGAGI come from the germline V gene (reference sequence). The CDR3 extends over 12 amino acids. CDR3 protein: CASSYENQPQHF. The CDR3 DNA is TGTGCCAGCAGTTACGAGAACCAGCCCCAGCATTTT.

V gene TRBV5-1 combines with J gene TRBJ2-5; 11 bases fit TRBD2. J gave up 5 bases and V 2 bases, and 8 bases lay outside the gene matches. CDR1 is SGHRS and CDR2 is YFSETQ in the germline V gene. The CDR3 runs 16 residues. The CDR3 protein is CASSLGVAGGPETQYF. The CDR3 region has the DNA TGCGCCAGCAGCTTAGGTGTAGCGGGGGGGCCGGAGACCCAGTACTTC.

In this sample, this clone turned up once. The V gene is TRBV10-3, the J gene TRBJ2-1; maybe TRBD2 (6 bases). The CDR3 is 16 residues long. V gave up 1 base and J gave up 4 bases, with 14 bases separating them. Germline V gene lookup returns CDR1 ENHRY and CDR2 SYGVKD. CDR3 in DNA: TGTGCCATCAGTGAGTTTGGTCGGGGAGGTTACAATGAGCAGTTCTTC. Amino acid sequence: CAISEFGRGGYNEQFF.

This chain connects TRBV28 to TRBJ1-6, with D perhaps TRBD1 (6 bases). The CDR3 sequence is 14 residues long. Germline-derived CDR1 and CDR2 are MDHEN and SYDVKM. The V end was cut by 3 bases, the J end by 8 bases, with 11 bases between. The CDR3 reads CASSFGTYDSPLHF. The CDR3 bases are TGTGCCAGCAGTTTTGGGACATATGATTCACCCCTCCACTTT. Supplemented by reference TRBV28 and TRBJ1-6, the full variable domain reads DVKVTQSSRYLVKRTGEKVFLECVQDMDHENMFWYRQDPGLGLRLIYFSYDVKMKEKGDIPEGYSVSREKKERFSLILESASTNQTSMYLCASSFGTYDSPLHFGNGTRLTVT.

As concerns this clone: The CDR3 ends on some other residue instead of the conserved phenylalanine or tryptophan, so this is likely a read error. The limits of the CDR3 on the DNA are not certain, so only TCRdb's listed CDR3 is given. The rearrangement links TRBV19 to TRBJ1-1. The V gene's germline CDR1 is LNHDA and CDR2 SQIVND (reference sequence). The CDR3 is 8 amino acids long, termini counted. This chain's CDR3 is CASSITPL.

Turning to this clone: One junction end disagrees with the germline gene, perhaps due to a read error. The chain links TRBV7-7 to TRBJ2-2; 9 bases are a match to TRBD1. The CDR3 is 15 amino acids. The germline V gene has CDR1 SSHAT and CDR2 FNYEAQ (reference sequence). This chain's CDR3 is CASSKGQGNTGELFF. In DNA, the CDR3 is TGTGCTAGCAGCAAGGGACAGGGGAACACCGGGGAGCTGTTTTTT.

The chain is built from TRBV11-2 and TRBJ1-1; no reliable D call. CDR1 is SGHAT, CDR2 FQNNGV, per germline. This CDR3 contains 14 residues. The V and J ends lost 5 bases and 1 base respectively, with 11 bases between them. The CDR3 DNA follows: TGTGCCAGCAGCCGGGTCCCTAGGAACACTGAAGCTTTCTTT. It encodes CASSRVPRNTEAFF.

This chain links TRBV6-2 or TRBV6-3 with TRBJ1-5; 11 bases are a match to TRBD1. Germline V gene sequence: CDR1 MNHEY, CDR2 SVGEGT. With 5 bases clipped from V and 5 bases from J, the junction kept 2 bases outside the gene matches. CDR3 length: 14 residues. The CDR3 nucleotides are TGTGCCAGCAGTAGGACAGGGGGCTATCAGCCCCAGCATTTT. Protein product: CASSRTGGYQPQHF.